This T cell receptor beta chain is from a study of neurological immune-mediated disorders. The unsorted libraries originated from 2 million PBMCs that had been stored at -80 C. Regarding the study as a whole: The absence of shared CDR3 amino acid sequences among expanded clones across subjects suggests private repertoires in all groups.

The sample holds many counts of this clonotype. Its antigen is still unknown. The CDR3 consists of 13 residues. The V and J ends lost 3 bases and 5 bases, in that order; junction bases with no gene match: 1. CDR1 is SGHDN and CDR2 is FVKESK in the germline V gene. The making of cDNA relied on 5'RACE with 10-nucleotide random UMIs. Each CDR3 protein is one row after TCRdb ran MiXCR on the 5' RACE reads. The profile shows 25,000 to 35,000 distinct CDR3 sequences, 9% to 14% of them singletons. The genes are TRBV14 and TRBJ2-7, with 10 bases that match TRBD1. Sequencing was done on a sample of PBMCs. The TCR sequence derives from a woman aged 60-70 years in good health. DNA of the CDR3: TGTGCCAGCAGCCAGGGGACAGGGGACGAGCAGTACTTC. It translates to CASSQGTGDEQYF.